Listed below are T cell receptor beta chains from one sample, sequenced in a study of blood T cell repertoires in COVID-19. TCRdb's table, derived via immunoSEQ multiplex PCR, lists solely in-frame clones and lacks some. The table lists just under 85,000 clones, approximately 83% of them singletons. The sequencing sample was made of peripheral blood. All receptors come from a woman of 80 years or more with acute or convalescent COVID-19. Each CDR3 is given with its conserved first and last residue. The D gene is left open where the match is weak. Clone size is not always given. Where it is, it says once, few, many or a class for expanded clones.

D gene: TRBD2; J gene: TRBJ2-7; V gene: TRBV28; clone size: .; CDR3 DNA: TGTGCCAGCACCCTAACTAGCGGGAGCTCCTACGAGCAGTACTTC; CDR3 protein: CASTLTSGSSYEQYF
D gene: TRBD1; J gene: TRBJ2-7; V gene: TRBV18; clone size: once; CDR3 DNA: TGTGCCAGCTCACCGGGACAGGTTTACGAGCAGTACTTC; CDR3 protein: CASSPGQVYEQYF
D gene: TRBD1; J gene: TRBJ2-7; V gene: TRBV3-1/TRBV3-2; clone size: .; CDR3 DNA: TGTGCCAGCGGACAGGGTGGTAATTTGTACGAGCAGTACTTC; CDR3 protein: CASGQGGNLYEQYF
D gene: .; J gene: TRBJ2-5; V gene: TRBV24-1; clone size: few; CDR3 DNA: TGTGCCACCAGTGATCCCCTCACCGGGACAACCGAAGAGACCCAGTACTTC; CDR3 protein: CATSDPLTGTTEETQYF
D gene: TRBD1; J gene: TRBJ2-2; V gene: TRBV5-1; clone size: .; CDR3 DNA: TGCGCCAGCAGCTTGGACCCGGGACAGGGGGGCGGGGAGCTGTTTTTT; CDR3 protein: CASSLDPGQGGGELFF
D gene: TRBD1; J gene: TRBJ1-3; V gene: TRBV4-2; clone size: .; CDR3 DNA: TGTGCCAGCAGTCGGGACAGGGGTGGAAACACCATATATTTT; CDR3 protein: CASSRDRGGNTIYF
D gene: .; J gene: TRBJ2-1; V gene: TRBV6-6; clone size: .; CDR3 DNA: TGTGCCAGCAGTTACTCAGGGGGGGCCTACAATGAGCAGTTCTTC; CDR3 protein: CASSYSGGAYNEQFF
D gene: TRBD2; J gene: TRBJ2-1; V gene: TRBV5-6; clone size: .; CDR3 DNA: TGTGCCAGCAGCCCAAAATGGGCGGCGGGAGGGTTATACAATGAGCAGTTCTTC; CDR3 protein: CASSPKWAAGGLYNEQFF
D gene: .; J gene: TRBJ2-4; V gene: TRBV21-1; clone size: .; CDR3 DNA: TGTGCCAGGATCCGGGGTCCAAAGGGCAAAAACATTCAGTACTTC; CDR3 protein: CARIRGPKGKNIQYF
D gene: TRBD1; J gene: TRBJ1-4; V gene: TRBV2; clone size: .; CDR3 DNA: TGTGCCAGCAGCCAGGACAGGGAGGGTGAAAAACTGTTTTTT; CDR3 protein: CASSQDREGEKLFF
D gene: .; J gene: TRBJ2-3; V gene: TRBV6-5; clone size: .; CDR3 DNA: TGTGCCAGCAGTCCACACGCGGGGACAGATACGCAGTATTTT; CDR3 protein: CASSPHAGTDTQYF
D gene: .; J gene: TRBJ1-1; V gene: TRBV28; clone size: .; CDR3 DNA: TGTGCCAGCAGTTTAGGGCAGGGAAACACTGAAGCTTTCTTT; CDR3 protein: CASSLGQGNTEAFF
D gene: .; J gene: TRBJ2-7; V gene: TRBV19; clone size: .; CDR3 DNA: TGTGCCAGTAGTGTCGGATCTCTCCTAGGCGAGCAGTACTTC; CDR3 protein: CASSVGSLLGEQYF
D gene: TRBD1; J gene: TRBJ2-2; V gene: TRBV4-1; clone size: .; CDR3 DNA: TGCGCCAGCAGCCAAGGGCAGGGGGCAAACACCGGGGAGCTGTTTTTT; CDR3 protein: CASSQGQGANTGELFF
D gene: TRBD1; J gene: TRBJ2-5; V gene: TRBV7-6; clone size: once; CDR3 DNA: TGTGCCAGCAGGGCCGGGACAGGCGAAGAGACCCAGTACTTC; CDR3 protein: CASRAGTGEETQYF
D gene: TRBD2; J gene: TRBJ2-2; V gene: TRBV7-2; clone size: few; CDR3 DNA: TGTGCCAGCAGCCCCCGCTTAGCGGGAGACTCGGAGCTGTTTTTT; CDR3 protein: CASSPRLAGDSELFF
D gene: .; J gene: TRBJ1-1; V gene: TRBV28; clone size: once; CDR3 DNA: TGTGCCAGCAGTTCGGTGAACACTGAAGCTTTCTTT; CDR3 protein: CASSSVNTEAFF
D gene: .; J gene: TRBJ1-3; V gene: TRBV29-1; clone size: .; CDR3 DNA: TGCAGCGTTGAGATTGCAGGGGAAGGAAACACCATATATTTT; CDR3 protein: CSVEIAGEGNTIYF
D gene: TRBD1; J gene: TRBJ2-4; V gene: TRBV4-1; clone size: .; CDR3 DNA: TGCGCCAGCAGCCAAAGGGGACAGTCTTTAGCCAAAAACATTCAGTACTTC; CDR3 protein: CASSQRGQSLAKNIQYF
D gene: .; J gene: TRBJ1-2; V gene: TRBV5-8; clone size: .; CDR3 DNA: TGTGCCAGCAGTCCAAGAGGGAATGGCTACACCTTC; CDR3 protein: CASSPRGNGYTF
D gene: .; J gene: TRBJ2-1; V gene: TRBV4-2; clone size: few; CDR3 DNA: TGTGCCAGCAGCCACCGAAGCCGAGAGCAGTTCTTC; CDR3 protein: CASSHRSREQFF
D gene: .; J gene: TRBJ1-1; V gene: TRBV5-1; clone size: .; CDR3 DNA: TGCGCCAGCAGCAGCCCAGGACGGGATCTTGAAGCTTTCTTT; CDR3 protein: CASSSPGRDLEAFF
D gene: TRBD1; J gene: TRBJ2-7; V gene: TRBV19; clone size: .; CDR3 DNA: TGTGCCAGTAGTATAGACGGGACAGGGGACTTCTACGAGCAGTACTTC; CDR3 protein: CASSIDGTGDFYEQYF
D gene: .; J gene: TRBJ1-2; V gene: TRBV28; clone size: .; CDR3 DNA: TGTGCCAGCAGTCCAGGCTATGGCTACACCTTC; CDR3 protein: CASSPGYGYTF
D gene: .; J gene: TRBJ2-2; V gene: TRBV15; clone size: few; CDR3 DNA: TGTGCCACCAGCAAGGGGATCGACACCGGGGAGCTGTTTTTT; CDR3 protein: CATSKGIDTGELFF
D gene: TRBD2; J gene: TRBJ2-1; V gene: TRBV27; clone size: .; CDR3 DNA: TGTGCCAGCAGTTGGGAGGGGACCTACAATGAGCAGTTCTTC; CDR3 protein: CASSWEGTYNEQFF
D gene: TRBD1; J gene: TRBJ2-7; V gene: TRBV2; clone size: .; CDR3 DNA: TGTGCCAGCAGTGAAAGGACAGGGGTGCCCGACGAGCAGTACTTC; CDR3 protein: CASSERTGVPDEQYF
D gene: TRBD2; J gene: TRBJ2-1; V gene: TRBV11-2; clone size: .; CDR3 DNA: TGTGCCAGCAGCTTAGATCCCATAGCGGGAGGTAGCGGTGAGCAGTTCTTC; CDR3 protein: CASSLDPIAGGSGEQFF
D gene: .; J gene: TRBJ2-7; V gene: TRBV6-2/TRBV6-3; clone size: once; CDR3 DNA: TGTGCCAGCAGCTTTCCCTCAGACAGGAGGTCCTACGAGCAGTACTTC; CDR3 protein: CASSFPSDRRSYEQYF
D gene: TRBD1; J gene: TRBJ1-5; V gene: TRBV6-5; clone size: .; CDR3 DNA: TGTGCCAGCATTGGGACAGGGATTCAGCCCCAGCATTTT; CDR3 protein: CASIGTGIQPQHF
D gene: TRBD1; J gene: TRBJ1-6; V gene: TRBV10-1; clone size: .; CDR3 DNA: TGCGCCAGCAGTGAGCCTAGATCTCCCGGGACAGGGGACAATTCACCCCTCCACTTT; CDR3 protein: CASSEPRSPGTGDNSPLHF
D gene: TRBD1; J gene: TRBJ1-6; V gene: TRBV6-6; clone size: .; CDR3 DNA: TGTGCCAGCACCCACAACAGGGGTAATTCACCCCTCCACTTT; CDR3 protein: CASTHNRGNSPLHF
D gene: TRBD1; J gene: TRBJ1-1; V gene: TRBV24-1; clone size: .; CDR3 DNA: TGTGCCACCAGTGATACAGGGGAATGGGCTGAAGCTTTCTTT; CDR3 protein: CATSDTGEWAEAFF
D gene: TRBD1; J gene: TRBJ2-7; V gene: TRBV2; clone size: .; CDR3 DNA: TGTGCCAGCAGTGCGGACAGGGGGCCCTACGAGCAGTACTTC; CDR3 protein: CASSADRGPYEQYF
D gene: .; J gene: TRBJ2-7; V gene: TRBV29-1; clone size: .; CDR3 DNA: TGCAGCGTGACAGGAAGCTCCTACGAGCAGTACTTC; CDR3 protein: CSVTGSSYEQYF
D gene: .; J gene: TRBJ1-5; V gene: TRBV12-5; clone size: .; CDR3 DNA: TGTGCTAGTGGTTTAGAAACAGGACCATATCAGCCCCAGCATTTT; CDR3 protein: CASGLETGPYQPQHF
D gene: .; J gene: TRBJ2-7; V gene: TRBV18; clone size: .; CDR3 DNA: TGTGCCAGCTCAGGGGGAGGCTCCTCCTACGAGCAGTACTTC; CDR3 protein: CASSGGGSSYEQYF
D gene: TRBD1; J gene: TRBJ2-7; V gene: TRBV7-2; clone size: .; CDR3 DNA: TGTGCCAGCAGCTTGGACAGGGGAGACGAGCAGTACTTC; CDR3 protein: CASSLDRGDEQYF
D gene: TRBD1; J gene: TRBJ2-7; V gene: TRBV7-8; clone size: .; CDR3 DNA: TGTGCCAGCAGCTCTCCCGGGACAGCAATTAAAGAGCAGTACTTC; CDR3 protein: CASSSPGTAIKEQYF
D gene: TRBD1; J gene: TRBJ2-2; V gene: TRBV4-3; clone size: .; CDR3 DNA: TGCGCCAGCAGCGCGGGACAGGGGTGGACCGGGGAGCTGTTTTTT; CDR3 protein: CASSAGQGWTGELFF
D gene: TRBD1; J gene: TRBJ2-5; V gene: TRBV7-6; clone size: .; CDR3 DNA: TGTGCCAGCAGCTTAGCTCAGACAGGGGGACAGGAGACCCAGTACTTC; CDR3 protein: CASSLAQTGGQETQYF
D gene: TRBD2; J gene: TRBJ2-5; V gene: TRBV6-2/TRBV6-3; clone size: .; CDR3 DNA: TGTGCCAGCAGTCTAAGGCCTAGCGGGGACCAAGAGACCCAGTACTTC; CDR3 protein: CASSLRPSGDQETQYF
D gene: .; J gene: TRBJ2-1; V gene: TRBV5-1; clone size: .; CDR3 DNA: TGCGCCAGCAGCTGGAGCACAGGGACGCTTGCCTACAATGAGCAGTTCTTC; CDR3 protein: CASSWSTGTLAYNEQFF
D gene: TRBD2; J gene: TRBJ2-3; V gene: TRBV30; clone size: .; CDR3 DNA: TGTGCCTGGAACCTTCTCTTCGGACTAGCGGGAGATACGCAGTATTTT; CDR3 protein: CAWNLLFGLAGDTQYF
D gene: .; J gene: TRBJ2-7; V gene: TRBV5-6; clone size: once; CDR3 DNA: TGTGCCAGCAGCTTACGCGGGGAGCAGTACTTC; CDR3 protein: CASSLRGEQYF
D gene: .; J gene: TRBJ2-1; V gene: TRBV28; clone size: .; CDR3 DNA: TGTGCCAGCAGTTCTCACGGGGGTTACAATGAGCAGTTCTTC; CDR3 protein: CASSSHGGYNEQFF
D gene: .; J gene: TRBJ2-5; V gene: TRBV7-7; clone size: .; CDR3 DNA: TGTGCTAGCAGCAAGGACAAGCAAGAGACCCAGTACTTC; CDR3 protein: CASSKDKQETQYF
D gene: TRBD2; J gene: TRBJ2-2; V gene: TRBV4-1; clone size: .; CDR3 DNA: TGCGCCAGCAGCCAAGATGGGGCGGGAGCGAACACCGGGGAGCTGTTTTTT; CDR3 protein: CASSQDGAGANTGELFF
D gene: TRBD1; J gene: TRBJ2-2; V gene: TRBV7-2; clone size: .; CDR3 DNA: TGTGCCAGCAGCAAACGGGACAGTAACACCGGGGAGCTGTTTTTT; CDR3 protein: CASSKRDSNTGELFF
D gene: TRBD1; J gene: TRBJ1-6; V gene: TRBV5-1; clone size: .; CDR3 DNA: TGCGCCAGCAGCGGAACAGGGGGGGAATCACCCCTCCACTTT; CDR3 protein: CASSGTGGESPLHF
D gene: .; J gene: TRBJ2-7; V gene: TRBV28; clone size: .; CDR3 DNA: TGTGCCAGCAGCCTCGAGCGGTACGAGCAGTACTTC; CDR3 protein: CASSLERYEQYF
D gene: .; J gene: TRBJ1-1; V gene: TRBV28; clone size: .; CDR3 DNA: TGTGCCACCGCCCCGCCAGGCACTGAAGCTTTCTTT; CDR3 protein: CATAPPGTEAFF
D gene: TRBD1; J gene: TRBJ2-7; V gene: TRBV14; clone size: many; CDR3 DNA: TGTGCCAGCAGCCTGGGACAGGGGTTCCACGAGCAGTACTTC; CDR3 protein: CASSLGQGFHEQYF
D gene: TRBD2; J gene: TRBJ2-1; V gene: TRBV7-2; clone size: .; CDR3 DNA: TGTGCCAGCACCTACAGTAGCGGGAGCAGGGGGAATGAGCAGTTCTTC; CDR3 protein: CASTYSSGSRGNEQFF
D gene: TRBD1; J gene: TRBJ1-1; V gene: TRBV10-3; clone size: .; CDR3 DNA: TGTGCCATCAGTGTTGTTTGGACAGGTCCTTCTGAAGCTTTCTTT; CDR3 protein: CAISVVWTGPSEAFF
D gene: .; J gene: TRBJ1-2; V gene: TRBV5-4; clone size: .; CDR3 DNA: TGTGCCAGCAGCTTGCTAGGGGGTAACTATGGCTACACCTTC; CDR3 protein: CASSLLGGNYGYTF
D gene: .; J gene: TRBJ2-5; V gene: TRBV19; clone size: once; CDR3 DNA: TGTGCCAGTAGTAGGGCAGGCCAAGAGACCCAGTACTTC; CDR3 protein: CASSRAGQETQYF
D gene: .; J gene: TRBJ1-1; V gene: TRBV5-1; clone size: .; CDR3 DNA: TGCGCCAGCAGCTACTATGCGGACATGTTGAACACTGAAGCTTTCTTT; CDR3 protein: CASSYYADMLNTEAFF
D gene: .; J gene: TRBJ1-2; V gene: TRBV20-1; clone size: .; CDR3 DNA: TGCAGTGCTAGTCCTACCGCCATGGAGGGCTACACCTTC; CDR3 protein: CSASPTAMEGYTF